This T cell receptor beta chain was captured by sequencing in a study of cytomegalovirus exposure and HLA in healthy donors. V lost 4 bases and J lost 4, with 10 bases in between. The CDR3 length is 13 residues. Per the germline V gene, CDR1 is MGHDK and CDR2 is SYGVNS. 13 Jbeta primers and 60 Vbeta primers were used for the PCR. This table comes from immunoSEQ multiplex PCR, and its TCRdb copy is limited to in-frame clones, with some not included. This sample carries about 130,000 clones, with 2.2% going to the ten biggest clones. This chain connects TRBV25-1 to TRBJ1-1; the D gene is possibly TRBD1 (6 bases). Material: PBMCs. The receptor comes from a man between 35 and 55 years old in good health and CMV-seronegative. CDR3 coding DNA: TGTGCCAGCAGTGGGAACAGGGCCACTGAAGCTTTCTTT. It yields the protein CASSGNRATEAFF.